This T cell receptor beta chain stems from a study of blood T cell repertoires in COVID-19. Across the whole study: The study drew acute and convalescent COVID-19 samples from the United States, Italy and Spain. From T cells, B-cell-depleted T cells, or PBMCs came the material, which was cDNA or gDNA.

Produced via immunoSEQ multiplex PCR; TCRdb's table is partial and in-frame only. Of 40,000 to 55,000 clones listed, approximately 90% are singletons. The specimen was peripheral blood. The receptor was isolated from a man between 65 and 79 years old with active COVID-19.

CDR3 residues: CASSLGLAGFNEQFF. The CDR3 DNA reads as TGTGCCAGCAGCTTGGGACTAGCGGGATTTAATGAGCAGTTCTTC. The chain has TRBV5-6 and TRBJ2-1, with TRBD2 matching over 11 bases. The V segment lost 0 bases and the J segment 7 bases; nucleotides outside the gene matches: 3. The CDR3 contains 15 residues. Germline CDR1 reads SGHDT; CDR2 reads YYEEEE.